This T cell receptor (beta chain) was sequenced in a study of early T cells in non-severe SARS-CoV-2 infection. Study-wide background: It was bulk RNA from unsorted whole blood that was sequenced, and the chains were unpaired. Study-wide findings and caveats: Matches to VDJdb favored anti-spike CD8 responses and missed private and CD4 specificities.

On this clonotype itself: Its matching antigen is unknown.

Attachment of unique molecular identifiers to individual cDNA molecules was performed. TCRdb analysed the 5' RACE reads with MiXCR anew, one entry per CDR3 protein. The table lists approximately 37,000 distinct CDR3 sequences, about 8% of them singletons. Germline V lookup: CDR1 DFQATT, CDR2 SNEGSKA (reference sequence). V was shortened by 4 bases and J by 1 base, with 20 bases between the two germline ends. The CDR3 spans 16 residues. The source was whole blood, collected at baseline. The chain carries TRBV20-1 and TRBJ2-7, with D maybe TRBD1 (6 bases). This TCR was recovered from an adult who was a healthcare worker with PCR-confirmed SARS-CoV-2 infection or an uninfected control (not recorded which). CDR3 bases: TGCAGTGCTACAAAGGGGAGAGGGGGATTTTCCTACGAGCAGTACTTC. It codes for CSATKGRGGFSYEQYF.